Listed here are 8 T cell receptor beta chains from one sample, sequenced in a study of regulatory T cells in long-lasting Graves disease. Libraries of TCR beta came from iRepertoire HTBI primers plus Arm-PCR of CDR3 regions. TCRdb analysed the multiplex PCR reads with MiXCR anew, one entry per CDR3 protein. The sample has around 400,000 distinct CDR3 sequences; roughly 15% are singletons. Sample time point: newly diagnosed GD, antithyroid drugs for less than 3 months. From PBMCs, RNA was extracted and then used to make the TCR library. Sequenced material: peripheral blood mononuclear cells (PBMCs), taken at new diagnosis, from a patient treated with antithyroid drugs. The receptor set was obtained from a female donor with Graves disease.

This clonotype appeared many times. The chain uses TRBV20-1 and TRBJ2-1; TRBD2 matches at 13 bases. Germline loops: CDR1 DFQATT, CDR2 SNEGSKA (reference sequence). This CDR3 spans 16 amino acids. J lost 4 bases, V lost 0 bases, and 3 bases had no gene match. For the CDR3, the DNA is TGCAGTGCTAGAGACCCGACTAGCGGGAGGTACAATGAGCAGTTCTTC. Its protein is CSARDPTSGRYNEQFF.

This clonotype was seen ten or more times. This chain joins TRBV7-2 and TRBJ2-7; D ambiguous. The V gene lost 2 bases and the J gene lost 8 bases, with 10 bases spanning the gap. The CDR3 has 12 amino acids. Germline CDR1 SGHTA, CDR2 FQGNSA. The CDR3 DNA reads as TGTGCCAGCAGCTTAAGTAGGCTTCAGCAGTACTTC. The encoded protein is CASSLSRLQQYF. The full variable domain, its missing parts supplied by reference TRBV7-2 and TRBJ2-7, is GAGVSQSPSNKVTEKGKDVELRCDPISGHTALYWYRQSLGQGLEFLIYFQGNSAPDKSGLPSDRFSAERTGGSVSTLTIQRTQQEDSAVYLCASSLSRLQQYFGPGTRLTVT.

This chain uses TRBV28 with TRBJ1-4; maybe TRBD1 (6 bases). This CDR3 has 16 residues. Trimming cost V 0 bases and J 3 bases, with 11 bases left between them. Germline-derived CDR1 and CDR2 are MDHEN and SYDVKM. The CDR3 coding sequence is TGTGCCAGCAGTTTATGGGGGGCTAGGGCTAATGAAAAACTGTTTTTT. It yields the protein CASSLWGARANEKLFF. Filled out from reference TRBV28 and TRBJ1-4, the complete variable domain reads DVKVTQSSRYLVKRTGEKVFLECVQDMDHENMFWYRQDPGLGLRLIYFSYDVKMKEKGDIPEGYSVSREKKERFSLILESASTNQTSMYLCASSLWGARANEKLFFGSGTQLSVL.

This clonotype was detected many times. At one of its ends the junction is not consistent with the germline gene, which may arise from a read error. V gene TRBV5-1 combines with J gene TRBJ2-1, with D maybe TRBD2 (6 bases). CDR1 is SGHRS, CDR2 YFSETQ, per germline. The CDR3 consists of 17 residues. CDR3 coding DNA: TGCACCAGCAGCTTCCTCAAGGGAGGTCCGGGGTGGAATGAGCAGTTCTTC. Its protein product is CTSSFLKGGPGWNEQFF.

The chain uses TRBV6-1 and TRBJ1-1, with 9 bases identical to TRBD1. The CDR3 sequence is 14 residues long. The germline V gene has CDR1 MNHNS and CDR2 SASEGT. The trim removed 7 bases at V and 8 bases at J, leaving 11 bases unmatched. The CDR3 nucleotides are TGTGCCAGCACCCTCACAGGGGGCGTAGCGGAAGCTTTCTTT. Translating it yields CASTLTGGVAEAFF.

Ten or more counts support this clonotype. The CDR3 DNA is TGTGCCACTCGGAGCAGGGGATACACTGAAGCTTTCTTT. It encodes CATRSRGYTEAFF. The chain carries TRBV6-2 or TRBV6-3 and TRBJ1-1, with D possibly being TRBD1 (6 bases). The CDR3 spans 13 residues. V lost 10 bases and J 3 bases, leaving 15 bases between the germline ends. Germline CDR1 reads MNHEY; CDR2 reads SVGEGT.

This clonotype was detected a few times. This could be a read error, since a much larger clone is one nucleotide away. The gene calls are TRBV5-1 and TRBJ1-1; D is undetermined. The CDR3 runs 18 residues. In germline, CDR1 is SGHRS, CDR2 YFSETQ. The V end was cut by 1 base, the J end by 4 bases, with 23 bases between. The CDR3 DNA is TGCGCCAGCAGCTTGTATTCCAGTACCTCTACCATGAGCACTGAAGCTTTCTTT. Protein sequence: CASSLYSSTSTMSTEAFF. Using reference TRBV5-1 and TRBJ1-1 for the parts outside the CDR3, the full variable domain is KAGVTQTPRYLIKTRGQQVTLSCSPISGHRSVSWYQQTPGQGLQFLFEYFSETQRNKGNFPGRFSGRQFSNSRSEMNVSTLELGDSALYLCASSLYSSTSTMSTEAFFGQGTRLTVV.

The table lists this clonotype with many counts. The V call is TRBV6-2 or TRBV6-3, the J call TRBJ1-4; D is possibly TRBD1 (5 bases). Germline lookup yields CDR1 MNHEY and CDR2 SVGEGT. V was trimmed by 8 bases and J by 8 bases, leaving 15 bases between them. The CDR3 consists of 13 residues. The CDR3 DNA reads TGTGCCAGCGTGCGAGCGGGGGAGGAAAAACTGTTTTTT. Translating gives CASVRAGEEKLFF.